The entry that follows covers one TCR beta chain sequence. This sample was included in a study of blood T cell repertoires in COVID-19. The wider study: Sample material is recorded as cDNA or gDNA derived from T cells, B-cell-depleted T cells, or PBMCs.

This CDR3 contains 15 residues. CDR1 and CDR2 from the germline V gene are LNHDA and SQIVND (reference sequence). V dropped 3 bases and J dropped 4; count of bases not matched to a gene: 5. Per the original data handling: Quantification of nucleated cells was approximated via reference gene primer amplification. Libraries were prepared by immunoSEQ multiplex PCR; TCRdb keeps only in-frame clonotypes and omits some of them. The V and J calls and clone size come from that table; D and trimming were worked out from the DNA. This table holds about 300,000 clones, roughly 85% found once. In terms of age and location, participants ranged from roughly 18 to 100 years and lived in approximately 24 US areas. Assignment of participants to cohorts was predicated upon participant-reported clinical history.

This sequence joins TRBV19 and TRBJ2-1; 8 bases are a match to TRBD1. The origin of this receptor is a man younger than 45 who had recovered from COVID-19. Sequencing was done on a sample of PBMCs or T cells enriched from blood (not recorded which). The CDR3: CASSMGTGEYNEQFF. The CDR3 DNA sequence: TGTGCCAGTAGTATGGGGACAGGTGAATACAATGAGCAGTTCTTC.